This entry lists 24 T cell receptor beta chains sequenced from one sample in a study of OX40 agonist ivuxolimab in advanced cancers. TCRdb keeps only in-frame clones here, not all; method: immunoSEQ multiplex PCR. The data hold 77,000 or so clones, with over 85% observed a single time. The sequences come from CD4+ or CD8+ T cells sorted from blood, collected in a trial of the OX40 agonist ivuxolimab. Receptors were obtained from an adult with an advanced solid tumor such as melanoma, head and neck, liver or kidney cancer.

In regard to this clone: Different DNA sequences within this sample yield the same CDR3. The J gene is TRBJ2-1, the V gene TRBV15, with D possibly being TRBD2 (5 bases). Germline V gives CDR1 LNHNV, CDR2 YYDKDF (reference sequence). Trimming removed 0 bases at V and 9 bases at J, with 6 bases between. This CDR3 is built from 12 residues. The CDR3 DNA sequence: TGTGCCACCAGCAGAGATCGGGGTGAGCAGTTCTTC. Translated, it gives CATSRDRGEQFF.

The chain couples TRBV9 to TRBJ1-1, with TRBD1 matching over 7 bases. CDR1 is SGDLS and CDR2 is YYNGEE in the germline V gene. Trimming took 0 bases from V and 3 from J; bases not matched to a gene: 14. The length of the CDR3 is 18 residues. DNA for the CDR3: TGTGCCAGCAGCGTAGCCCCCGGTTGGGAAACAGGGGACACTGAAGCTTTCTTT. Amino acid sequence: CASSVAPGWETGDTEAFF. The entire variable domain, with the rest obtained from reference TRBV9 and TRBJ1-1, is as follows: DSGVTQTPKHLITATGQRVTLRCSPRSGDLSVYWYQQSLDQGLQFLIQYYNGEERAKGNILERFSAQQFPDLHSELNLSSLELGDSALYFCASSVAPGWETGDTEAFFGQGTRLTVV.

The chain employs TRBV7-2 and TRBJ1-5; TRBD1 matches 8 bases. The CDR3 consists of 16 residues. CDR1 is SGHTA and CDR2 is FQGNSA in the germline V gene. The trim removed 1 base at V and 6 bases at J, leaving 8 bases unmatched. CDR3 nucleotides: TGTGCCAGCAGCTTAGGGCAGGGGGCAGTGGGTCAGCCCCAGCATTTT. Encoded protein: CASSLGQGAVGQPQHF.

V gene TRBV5-1 combines with J gene TRBJ2-5, with TRBD2 matching 9 bases. This CDR3 comprises 16 residues. Germline CDR1 reads SGHRS; CDR2 reads YFSETQ. J was trimmed by 0 bases and V by 1 base; bases with no gene match: 4. In nucleotides, the CDR3 is TGCGCCAGCAGCTTGTGGTCTAGCGGGAACCAAGAGACCCAGTACTTC. Residues: CASSLWSSGNQETQYF.

The chain carries TRBV19 and TRBJ1-5; TRBD1 agrees at 9 bases. Germline lookup yields CDR1 LNHDA and CDR2 SQIVND (reference sequence). With 2 bases clipped from V and 7 bases from J, the junction kept 6 bases outside the gene matches. CDR3 length equals 15 residues. The CDR3 sequence: CASSIMTGGRQPQHF. The CDR3 DNA is TGTGCCAGTAGTATAATGACAGGGGGGAGACAGCCCCAGCATTTT. Complete variable domain (other parts from reference TRBV19 and TRBJ1-5): DGGITQSPKYLFRKEGQNVTLSCEQNLNHDAMYWYRQDPGQGLRLIYYSQIVNDFQKGDIAEGYSVSREKKESFPLTVTSAQKNPTAFYLCASSIMTGGRQPQHFGDGTRLSIL.

This clone was found once. The chain couples TRBV7-8 to TRBJ2-1; 8 bases match TRBD2. Trimming at V came to 5 bases and at J to 10 bases, leaving 4 bases not matched to a gene. Germline CDR1 reads SGHVS; CDR2 reads FQNEAQ. The CDR3 spans 12 residues. The CDR3 reads CASSKLAEEQFF. Here the CDR3 DNA reads TGTGCCAGCAGCAAACTAGCGGAAGAGCAGTTCTTC.

The chain employs TRBV9 and TRBJ1-1; a possible D gene is TRBD1 (6 bases). Trimming removed 4 bases from V and 1 base from J, with 11 bases in between. The V gene's germline CDR1 is SGDLS and CDR2 YYNGEE. CDR3 size: 14 residues. The CDR3 protein is CASSPGAENTEAFF. The CDR3 coding sequence is TGTGCCAGCAGCCCAGGGGCCGAGAACACTGAAGCTTTCTTT.

Comments on this clone: One end of the junction does not line up with germline, which may come from a read error. The chain is built from TRBV18 and TRBJ1-1, with D unclear. CDR3 length: 14 amino acids. Germline CDR1 KGHSH, CDR2 LQKENI. CDR3 nucleotide sequence: TGTGCCAGCTCAACCGAAGCAATGAACGCTGAAGCTTTCTTT. Its protein product is CASSTEAMNAEAFF.

The V call is TRBV5-1, the J call TRBJ1-4, with D tentatively TRBD1 (5 bases). CDR1 and CDR2 (germline): SGHRS, YFSETQ. V lost 3 bases, J lost 2 bases, and 5 bases lay in between. The CDR3 is 13 amino acids. CDR3 protein: CASSWDTNEKLFF. The DNA of the CDR3 is TGCGCCAGCAGCTGGGACACTAATGAAAAACTGTTTTTT.

The chain links TRBV18 to TRBJ1-1; D may be TRBD1 (5 bases). The CDR3 length is 14 residues. Between the trimmed V and J ends, which lost 4 bases and 5 bases, there was a span of 14 bases. The germline CDR1 and CDR2 sequences are KGHSH and LQKENI. In DNA, the CDR3 is TGTGCCAGCTCACGGGGCATCGGATTGACTGAAGCTTTCTTT. Amino acids: CASSRGIGLTEAFF.

V gene TRBV2 combines with J gene TRBJ2-2; no reliable D call. This CDR3 spans 14 amino acids. Looked up from germline, CDR1 is SNHLY and CDR2 is FYNNEI. V was clipped by 7 bases and J by 6 bases, with 15 bases between them. This CDR3 reads CASTPGPEAGELFF. The DNA of the CDR3 is TGTGCCAGCACCCCGGGCCCCGAAGCCGGGGAGCTGTTTTTT.

The gene calls are TRBV27 and TRBJ1-2, with TRBD1 as a possible D gene (5 bases). CDR3 size: 12 residues. Germline-derived CDR1 and CDR2 are MNHEY and SMNVEV (reference sequence). Trimming removed 6 bases at V and 1 base at J, with 6 bases between. As DNA, the CDR3 is TGTGCCAGCAGAAGGGGTAACTATGGCTACACCTTC. Residues: CASRRGNYGYTF.

The CDR3 spells CASSEIRQVGETQYF. In nucleotides, the CDR3 is TGTGCCAGCAGTGAAATTAGACAGGTGGGAGAGACCCAGTACTTC. The rearrangement joins TRBV6-1 to TRBJ2-5; D is possibly TRBD1 (6 bases). Looked up from germline, CDR1 is MNHNS and CDR2 is SASEGT. V lost 2 bases, J lost 4 bases, and 14 bases lay in between. This CDR3 spans 15 amino acids.

J is TRBJ2-7 and V is TRBV20-1; TRBD1 is a possible D gene (5 bases). CDR1 DFQATT and CDR2 SNEGSKA come from the germline V gene (reference sequence). The germline V and J ends were trimmed by 6 bases and 2 bases, with 8 bases remaining between them. The CDR3 has 11 residues. The CDR3 DNA sequence: TGCAGTGCGACAGATACCTACGAGCAGTACTTC. Translating gives CSATDTYEQYF.

The CDR3 DNA follows: TGTGCCAGCAGCTCTTCCTACGAGCAGTACTTC. Translation gives CASSSSYEQYF. The chain uses TRBV5-6 and TRBJ2-7; D gene ambiguous. The CDR3 has 11 residues. The ends were cut back, 3 bases at V and 1 base at J, with 2 bases in the middle. Per the germline V gene, CDR1 is SGHDT and CDR2 is YYEEEE.

V gene TRBV6-5 combines with J gene TRBJ2-5, with D possibly matching TRBD1 (6 bases). CDR1 is MNHEY and CDR2 is SVGAGI in the germline V gene. The V and J ends lost 5 bases and 5 bases respectively, with 12 bases between them. There are 13 residues in the CDR3. The CDR3 loop reads CASSLGAVETQYF. CDR3 coding DNA: TGTGCCAGCAGTCTGGGGGCTGTTGAGACCCAGTACTTC.

This clone was observed a single time. This rearrangement joins TRBV7-3 to TRBJ2-1, with TRBD1 matching 7 bases. CDR3 length: 15 residues. The V segment lost 4 bases and the J segment 2 bases; nucleotides outside the gene matches: 5. CDR1 and CDR2 from the germline V gene are SGHTA and FQGTGA. Here the CDR3 DNA reads TGTGCCAGCAGCTCTACAGGGGCCACCTACAATGAGCAGTTCTTC. Translated: CASSSTGATYNEQFF. Using reference TRBV7-3 and TRBJ2-1 for the parts outside the CDR3, the full variable domain is GAGVSQTPSNKVTEKGKYVELRCDPISGHTALYWYRQSLGQGPEFLIYFQGTGAADDSGLPNDRFFAVRPEGSVSTLKIQRTERGDSAVYLCASSSTGATYNEQFFGPGTRLTVL.

This rearrangement joins TRBV29-1 to TRBJ2-3; the D gene is possibly TRBD1 (7 bases). The CDR3 contains 14 residues. Germline V gene data show CDR1 as SQVTM and CDR2 as ANQGSEA. With 3 bases removed from V and 2 bases from J, the gap between germline ends came to 12 bases. CDR3 bases: TGCAGCGTTGACCACAGGGGACTCACAGATACGCAGTATTTT. Encoded protein: CSVDHRGLTDTQYF.

This chain connects TRBV19 to TRBJ1-3; D is unclear. V was cut by 8 bases and J by 0 bases, with 17 bases left in between. The CDR3 contains 16 residues. Germline-derived CDR1 and CDR2 are LNHDA and SQIVND (reference sequence). This chain's CDR3 is CASRRGGPNSGNTIYF. CDR3 sequence (DNA): TGTGCCAGTCGGCGGGGTGGCCCCAACTCTGGAAACACCATATATTTT.

The chain combines TRBV7-6 with TRBJ2-5, with D perhaps TRBD2 (5 bases). Trimming stripped 5 bases from V and 5 bases from J, with 12 bases between. CDR1 is SGHVS, CDR2 FNYEAQ, per germline. The length of the CDR3 is 13 residues. Here the CDR3 DNA reads TGTGCCAGCAGCCGCCCAGGAGGTGAGACCCAGTACTTC. Translating it yields CASSRPGGETQYF.

V usage is TRBV5-1 and J usage is TRBJ2-5; tentatively, D is TRBD1 (8 bases). The length of the CDR3 is 16 residues. Germline CDR1 SGHRS, CDR2 YFSETQ. V was shortened by 4 bases and J by 2 bases, with 18 bases between the two germline ends. The CDR3: CASSESGTGVQETQYF. The DNA of the CDR3 is TGCGCCAGCAGCGAGAGCGGGACAGGCGTACAAGAGACCCAGTACTTC.

The chain is built from TRBV7-3 and TRBJ2-6, with 7 bases lining up with TRBD1. This CDR3 is 19 amino acids long. The V gene's germline CDR1 is SGHTA and CDR2 FQGTGA. V lost 3 bases to trimming and J lost 0 bases; unmatched junction nucleotides: 11. CDR3 nucleotides: TGTGCCAGCAGCTTCGGGTACAGGGGTACTAACTCTGGGGCCAACGTCCTGACTTTC. Translating it yields CASSFGYRGTNSGANVLTF.

The chain combines TRBV6-5 with TRBJ1-6, with unresolved D. The germline V gene encodes CDR1 MNHEY and CDR2 SVGAGI. V dropped 2 bases and J dropped 8 bases, with 10 bases sitting between them. The CDR3 runs 14 residues. Here the CDR3 reads CASSYSTEYSPLHF. For the CDR3, the DNA is TGTGCCAGCAGTTACAGTACAGAGTATTCACCCCTCCACTTT.

The rearrangement joins TRBV4-3 to TRBJ1-2; no clear D gene. Germline assignment: CDR1 LGHNA and CDR2 YSLEER. This CDR3 is 15 amino acids long. The V and J ends lost 0 bases and 8 bases respectively, with 16 bases between them. As DNA, the CDR3 is TGCGCCAGCAGCCAAGATGAAGGGATGGCGGTCGGCTACACCTTC. Its translation: CASSQDEGMAVGYTF.